The 28 T cell receptor beta chains below were found in one sample sequenced in a study of read filtering for tumor transcriptome and immune sequencing. This library used around 400 ng RNA and molecular barcoded adaptors spanning alpha/delta and beta/gamma chains. TCRdb independently ran MiXCR on the reads; one entry per CDR3 protein. The sample records tens of thousands of distinct CDR3 sequences, roughly 13% being singletons. Sequenced material: a population of CD138-negative cells sorted from bone marrow. The receptors originated from a donor at least 40 years old with multiple myeloma.

This clonotype has a count of ten or more. This chain connects TRBV7-9 to TRBJ2-1; D may be TRBD2 (6 bases). CDR3 length: 14 amino acids. V shed 4 bases and J shed 3 bases, with 10 bases lying between them. Germline assignment: CDR1 SEHNR and CDR2 FQNEAQ (reference sequence). Here the CDR3 DNA reads TGTGCCAGCAGCTCGGCCGGGGGCTACAATGAGCAGTTCTTC. As protein: CASSSAGGYNEQFF.

This clonotype was counted a few times. Mismatch with germline at one junction end may stem from a read error. The chain carries TRBV3-1 and TRBJ1-1; D perhaps matches TRBD1 (5 bases). CDR3 size: 17 residues. CDR1 is LGHDT and CDR2 is YNNKEL in the germline V gene (reference sequence). CDR3 loop: CASRQGPGRLSNTEAFF. CDR3 DNA: TGTGCCAGCAGACAAGGGCCGGGACGCTTATCGAACACTGAAGCTTTCTTT.

In its sample, this clonotype was seen many times. The V gene is TRBV7-6, the J gene TRBJ1-1; D gene unclear. The germline CDR1 and CDR2 sequences are SGHVS and FNYEAQ. The CDR3 contains 16 residues. Trimming shortened V by 5 bases and J by 5 bases, and 21 bases separated the two germline ends. Here the CDR3 DNA reads TGTGCCAGCAGCCCGGGTGCCCTGAACCTGGGAACTGAAGCTTTCTTT. It is translated as CASSPGALNLGTEAFF. Looking up the rest from reference TRBV7-6 and TRBJ1-1 gives the full variable domain: GAGVSQSPRYKVTKRGQDVALRCDPISGHVSLYWYRQALGQGPEFLTYFNYEAQQDKSGLPNDRFSAERPEGSISTLTIQRTEQRDSAMYRCASSPGALNLGTEAFFGQGTRLTVV.

This clonotype was seen repeatedly, ten times or more. V and J are TRBV2 and TRBJ2-1; TRBD1 agrees at 7 bases. Per germline, CDR1 SNHLY and CDR2 FYNNEI. The CDR3 consists of 15 residues. V was clipped by 5 bases and J by 0 bases; unmatched bases: 4. CDR3 sequence (DNA): TGTGCCAGCAGTTCCAGGGGGAGCTCCTACAATGAGCAGTTCTTC. Amino acid sequence: CASSSRGSSYNEQFF.

This clonotype showed up many times. The rearrangement links TRBV7-2 to TRBJ2-1, with unresolved D. This CDR3 has 13 residues. The germline V gene encodes CDR1 SGHTA and CDR2 FQGNSA. V was trimmed by 5 bases and J by 2 bases, leaving 7 bases between them. The CDR3 DNA reads as TGTGCCAGCAGCGGCCAAGCCTACAATGAGCAGTTCTTC. Protein: CASSGQAYNEQFF. Drawing the rest from reference TRBV7-2 and TRBJ2-1, the complete variable domain is GAGVSQSPSNKVTEKGKDVELRCDPISGHTALYWYRQSLGQGLEFLIYFQGNSAPDKSGLPSDRFSAERTGGSVSTLTIQRTQQEDSAVYLCASSGQAYNEQFFGPGTRLTVL.

This clonotype showed up just a few times. This could be a read error, since a much larger clone is one nucleotide away. The rearrangement links TRBV5-5 to TRBJ2-1, with 9 bases lining up with TRBD2. Germline loops: CDR1 SGHKS, CDR2 YYEKEE (reference sequence). The CDR3 sequence is 16 residues long. This CDR3 reads CASNLTISGGRDELFF. For the CDR3, the DNA is TGTGCCAGCAACTTAACTATTAGCGGGGGAAGAGATGAGCTGTTCTTC. The whole variable domain, remainder taken from reference TRBV5-5 and TRBJ2-1, is DAGVTQSPTHLIKTRGQQVTLRCSPISGHKSVSWYQQVLGQGPQFIFQYYEKEERGRGNFPDRFSARQFPNYSSELNVNALLLGDSALYLCASNLTISGGRDELFFGPGTRLTVL.

This clonotype has ten or more counts. The rearrangement joins TRBV3-1 to TRBJ2-3; D gene uncertain. The ends were cut back, 0 bases at V and 4 bases at J, with 5 bases in the middle. There are 13 residues in the CDR3. CDR1 is LGHDT, CDR2 YNNKEL, per germline (reference sequence). CDR3 amino acids: CASSQDGADTQYF. CDR3 bases: TGTGCCAGCAGCCAAGATGGCGCAGATACGCAGTATTTT.

This clonotype was detected a few times. CDR3 sequence reads: CASSLTFNTEAFF. The CDR3 DNA reads TGCGCCAGCAGTCTGACTTTTAACACTGAAGCTTTCTTT. The chain uses TRBV5-1 and TRBJ1-1; D is unclear. The V gene lost 5 bases and the J gene lost 2 bases, with 10 bases spanning the gap. The CDR3 length is 13 residues. The germline V gene has CDR1 SGHRS and CDR2 YFSETQ.

This clonotype was counted many times. The V gene is TRBV13, the J gene TRBJ2-7; maybe TRBD1 (6 bases). CDR1 and CDR2 from the germline V gene are PRHDT and FYEKMQ (reference sequence). The CDR3 length is 13 residues. V shed 5 bases and J shed 3 bases, with 11 bases lying between them. The CDR3 DNA reads TGTGCCAGCAGCCCCGGACAGTTCTACGAGCAGTACTTC. Its translation is CASSPGQFYEQYF.

This clonotype turned up a few times. The chain joins TRBV6-5 to TRBJ1-3; D uncertain. The germline CDR1 and CDR2 sequences are MNHEY and SVGAGI. The length of the CDR3 is 14 residues. V was trimmed by 8 bases and J by 0 bases, leaving 11 bases between them. The CDR3 coding sequence is TGTGCCAGCGGAGAGGCCTCCTCTGGAAACACCATATATTTT. The encoded protein is CASGEASSGNTIYF.

This clonotype was found many times. The chain joins TRBV11-2 to TRBJ2-1; 7 bases fit TRBD1. With 5 bases clipped from V and 4 bases from J, the junction kept 5 bases outside the gene matches. Germline V gene data show CDR1 as SGHAT and CDR2 as FQNNGV. The CDR3 length is 14 residues. CDR3 sequence (DNA): TGTGCCAGCAGCCCCCAGGGACAGTACAATGAGCAGTTCTTC. Amino acids: CASSPQGQYNEQFF.

This clonotype turned up a few times. The chain has TRBV29-1 and TRBJ2-3; tentatively, D is TRBD1 (5 bases). V was clipped by 4 bases and J by 4 bases, with 15 bases between them. CDR1 SQVTM and CDR2 ANQGSEA come from the germline V gene. This CDR3 has 14 residues. CDR3 amino acids: CSVAHRQGPDTQYF. CDR3 nucleotides: TGCAGCGTTGCGCACAGGCAGGGCCCAGATACGCAGTATTTT.

Many counts were recorded for this clonotype. This chain links TRBV28 with TRBJ2-5, with 9 bases that match TRBD2. Germline CDR1 and CDR2: MDHEN and SYDVKM. The CDR3 totals 18 residues. The V segment lost 0 bases and the J segment 5 bases; nucleotides outside the gene matches: 13. CDR3 sequence: CASSLWGSSGREGETQYF. CDR3 DNA: TGTGCCAGCAGTTTATGGGGCAGTAGCGGGAGAGAGGGGGAGACCCAGTACTTC.

There are many counts of this clonotype. The V gene is TRBV6-6, the J gene TRBJ2-5, with 7 bases aligning to TRBD1. There are 13 residues in the CDR3. The J segment lost 6 bases and the V segment lost 8 bases, leaving 9 bases of the junction unmatched. The germline V gene encodes CDR1 MNHNY and CDR2 SVGAGI (reference sequence). Here the CDR3 reads CASQTGNQQTQYF. DNA of the CDR3: TGTGCCAGCCAGACAGGGAATCAACAGACCCAGTACTTC.

This clonotype was seen many times. The chain uses TRBV28 and TRBJ1-1; 7 bases agree with TRBD1. V gave up 4 bases and J gave up 6 bases; unmatched junction bases: 8. Germline V lookup: CDR1 MDHEN, CDR2 SYDVKM. The CDR3 is made up of 14 amino acids. The chain's CDR3 is CASSSFDRVAEAFF. CDR3 coding DNA: TGTGCCAGCAGTTCTTTCGACAGGGTCGCTGAAGCTTTCTTT.

The chain employs TRBV12-3 or TRBV12-4 and TRBJ1-1; D gene uncertain. Between the trimmed V and J ends, which lost 2 bases and 4 bases, there was a span of 2 bases. The CDR3 sequence is 11 residues long. In DNA form, the CDR3 reads TGTGCCAGCAGTTTATCCACTGAAGCTTTCTTT. Residues: CASSLSTEAFF.

This clonotype was counted many times. The chain uses TRBV5-6 and TRBJ2-3; 11 bases match TRBD2. CDR1 is SGHDT, CDR2 YYEEEE, per germline. There are 18 residues in the CDR3. V lost 4 bases and J lost 2; bases outside the gene matches: 12. The CDR3 spells CASSGEGLAGGLTDTQYF. DNA for the CDR3: TGTGCCAGCAGCGGCGAAGGGCTAGCGGGAGGACTCACAGATACGCAGTATTTT.

This clonotype was picked up many times. The rearrangement joins TRBV29-1 to TRBJ1-1; D is uncertain. This CDR3 region has 11 residues. The germline CDR1 and CDR2 sequences are SQVTM and ANQGSEA. Deletions cut 7 bases from V and 0 bases from J, with 6 bases between. The CDR3 loop is CSAAVNTEAFF. The CDR3 nucleotides are TGCAGCGCTGCAGTGAACACTGAAGCTTTCTTT.

This clonotype was observed many times. V gene TRBV10-3 combines with J gene TRBJ2-1, with TRBD2 matching 11 bases. There are 16 residues in the CDR3. With 4 bases clipped from V and 1 base from J, the junction kept 3 bases outside the gene matches. Germline CDR1 ENHRY, CDR2 SYGVKD. CDR3 in amino acids: CAISGLAGKSYNEQFF. CDR3 DNA sequence: TGTGCCATCAGTGGACTAGCGGGGAAATCCTACAATGAGCAGTTCTTC.

This clonotype was detected a few times. The CDR3 DNA reads TGTGCCAGCAGAGACCGGGACAGGGCGAGCAATCAGCCCCAGCATTTT. Its translation: CASRDRDRASNQPQHF. The V and J genes are TRBV28 and TRBJ1-5, with 9 bases identical to TRBD1. Germline V gene lookup returns CDR1 MDHEN and CDR2 SYDVKM. The CDR3 length is 16 residues. J lost 1 base, V lost 6 bases, and 7 bases had no gene match.

In its sample, this clonotype was seen many times. This chain links TRBV7-9 with TRBJ2-5; weak D call: TRBD2 (6 bases). Germline-derived CDR1 and CDR2 are SEHNR and FQNEAQ (reference sequence). With 5 bases removed from V and 1 base from J, the gap between germline ends came to 14 bases. This CDR3 comprises 15 residues. The CDR3 sequence: CASSPPSSVQETQYF. The CDR3 nucleotides read TGTGCCAGCAGCCCCCCCTCTAGCGTCCAAGAGACCCAGTACTTC.

This clonotype was recorded at least ten times. The rearrangement uses TRBV6-5 and TRBJ2-7; 9 nucleotides line up with TRBD1. Per germline, CDR1 MNHEY and CDR2 SVGAGI. The CDR3 runs to 17 residues. V trimming: 6 bases; J trimming: 9 bases; junction bases outside the gene matches: 21. CDR3 residues: CASRPTGGVHGLVWQYF. In DNA form, the CDR3 reads TGTGCCAGCAGGCCCACAGGGGGCGTCCATGGACTGGTATGGCAGTACTTC.

This clonotype was seen only a few times. The chain joins TRBV5-7 to TRBJ1-1, with D tentatively TRBD1 (6 bases). TRBV5-7 is an open reading frame, and its role is uncertain. CDR3 length: 15 residues. V was cut by 4 bases and J by 4 bases, with 17 bases left in between. CDR3 residues: CASSVGGGQGTEAFF. The DNA of the CDR3 is TGTGCCAGCAGCGTGGGCGGGGGCCAGGGCACTGAAGCTTTCTTT.

For this clonotype: Since a far larger clone is one base different, this is likely a read error. The chain combines TRBV11-3 with TRBJ2-3, with a possible D match to TRBD1 (7 bases). The germline gives CDR1 SGHNT, CDR2 YENEEA. The CDR3 sequence is 16 residues long. The CDR3 bases are TGTACCAGCAGCTGGGGCGGGGACAGCAGCACAGATACGCAGTATTTT. Its protein product is CTSSWGGDSSTDTQYF.

This clonotype was picked up many times. V usage is TRBV27 and J usage is TRBJ1-5; 7 nucleotides align to TRBD1. Germline CDR1 MNHEY, CDR2 SMNVEV (reference sequence). The CDR3 is 14 amino acids. The trim removed 6 bases at V and 3 bases at J, leaving 5 bases unmatched. CDR3 DNA: TGTGCCAGCAGAACGACAGGGAACAATCAGCCCCAGCATTTT. As protein: CASRTTGNNQPQHF.

As regards this clonotype: This may stem from a read error, because a much larger clone lies one nucleotide away. The genes are TRBV19 and TRBJ2-2; D uncertain. The CDR3 contains 12 residues. Trimming pared 5 bases from V and 6 bases from J, leaving 7 bases between. CDR1 is LNHDA, CDR2 SQIVND, per germline (reference sequence). CDR3 bases: TGTGCCAGTAGTCGGGCTGCCGGGGAGCTGTTTTTT. Translating it yields CASSRAAGELFF.

This clonotype has a count of ten or more. The CDR3 sequence: CASSRQGNQETQYF. The CDR3 coding sequence is TGTGCCAGCAGCAGACAGGGGAACCAAGAGACCCAGTACTTC. V and J are TRBV28 and TRBJ2-5; TRBD1 aligns across 8 bases. The CDR3 loop spans 14 amino acids. V lost 6 bases and J lost 0; bases outside the gene matches: 3. Germline V CDR1 and CDR2: MDHEN, SYDVKM.

This clonotype was detected many times. The chain carries TRBV5-1 and TRBJ2-5; 8 bases fit TRBD1. Germline V gene lookup returns CDR1 SGHRS and CDR2 YFSETQ. Trimming cost V 4 bases and J 3 bases; bases outside gene matches: 5. The CDR3 has 14 amino acids. The CDR3 sequence is CASSVTGAEETQYF. The DNA for the CDR3 is TGCGCCAGCAGCGTGACAGGGGCAGAAGAGACCCAGTACTTC.